The TCR beta chain under discussion was sequenced for a study of tissue T cells after allogeneic stem cell transplantation. Study-wide findings and caveats: Across patients, clones rarely overlapped, yet motif clusters were shared tissue-specifically. This small cohort was clinically heterogeneous, and sampling depth was a limitation.

Time point indicated: mouse harvest day 14 after allogeneic transplant. Tail vein injection delivered 10^7 T-cell-depleted bone marrow cells and 10^6 splenic CD5+ T cells. B6 (H2b) cells into BALB/c (H2d) mice; tissues taken at day 7 or 14. Germline assignment: CDR1 NNHNN and CDR2 SYGAGS (reference sequence). V lost 4 bases and J lost 3; bases outside the gene matches: 1. The CDR3 extends over 14 amino acids. Survey-depth TCRbeta CDR3 sequencing reported V/J genes and productive frequencies. Generated by immunoSEQ multiplex PCR, the TCRdb table keeps only in-frame clones and is missing some. The data show 2,500 or so clones, more than 40% seen once. With respect to this clone: Its specificity is not known. The genes and germline here are from mouse. The sequence runs out 1 residue before the end of the CDR3; the remainder is reconstructed from the germline J gene.

Specimen: gut tissue. This sequence originates from a female BALB/c mouse given C57BL/6 T cells with graft-versus-host disease after an allogeneic hematopoietic cell transplant. The chain joins TRBV13-2 to TRBJ1-3, with 10 bases that match TRBD1. The CDR3 reads CASGRDRGGNTLYF. CDR3 DNA, as far as it was read: TGTGCCAGCGGTCGGGACAGGGGTGGAAATACGCTCTAT.